One sample yielded the 10 T cell receptor beta chains listed below, sequenced in a study of identical twins. Each CDR3 protein gets one entry after TCRdb re-called the 5' RACE reads with MiXCR. Of a few hundred thousand distinct CDR3 sequences in the sample, over 9.5% were seen once. The sequenced material came from memory T cells sorted from blood. These receptors were collected from a middle-aged man in good health.

This clonotype has more than one count but fewer than ten. The rearrangement links TRBV14 to TRBJ2-1, with D maybe TRBD2 (6 bases). CDR3 length equals 17 residues. Trimming left V 2 bases short and J 6 bases short, with 20 bases between. Germline V gene lookup returns CDR1 SGHDN and CDR2 FVKESK. For the CDR3, the DNA is TGTGCCAGCAGCCAATTATTTGCGGGGAGCCAGAGCAATGAGCAGTTCTTC. This codes for CASSQLFAGSQSNEQFF.

This clonotype has a count of ten or more. V usage is TRBV21-1 and J usage is TRBJ1-2; the DNA was not used to check the table's D call, TRBD1. TRBV21-1 has pseudogene status. The CDR3 runs to 18 residues. For the CDR3, the DNA is TGTGCCAGCAGCAAAGACCGTGACAGGGGGGGGGGCAACTATGGCTACACCTTC. This sequence encodes CASSKDRDRGGGNYGYTF.

This clonotype came up many times. The DNA of the CDR3 is TGTGCCAGCAGCTTAAGCGGGACAGTAGGGTACAATGAGCAGTTCTTC. It encodes CASSLSGTVGYNEQFF. The V and J genes are TRBV7-2 and TRBJ2-1; possibly TRBD1 or TRBD2 for D (7 bases each). The CDR3 is 16 residues long. Germline V gene data show CDR1 as SGHTA and CDR2 as FQGNSA. V was clipped by 2 bases and J by 4 bases, with 15 bases between them.

This clonotype was seen only a few times. Possible read error: a much larger clone is one base away. The rearrangement uses TRBV5-6 and TRBJ2-7, with D hard to call. Germline lookup yields CDR1 SGHDT and CDR2 YYEEEE. This CDR3 is built from 14 residues. The ends were cut back, 5 bases at V and 6 bases at J, with 18 bases in the middle. CDR3 bases: TGTGCCAGCAGTTTCGCAAGGAATTTGATCGAGCAGTACTTC. Its translation: CASSFARNLIEQYF.

Only a few counts were recorded for this clonotype. J is TRBJ2-7 and V is TRBV20-1; TRBD2 aligns across 7 bases. CDR1 is DFQATT, CDR2 SNEGSKA, per germline (reference sequence). The V and J ends lost 0 bases and 3 bases, in that order; junction bases with no gene match: 8. The CDR3 extends over 15 amino acids. The CDR3 loop reads CSARDLRSSGYEQYF. Here the CDR3 DNA reads TGCAGTGCTAGAGATCTGCGGTCTAGCGGCTACGAGCAGTACTTC.

This clonotype has a count of ten or more. This chain links TRBV2 with TRBJ2-1; D perhaps matches TRBD2 (6 bases). V was pared by 8 bases and J by 2 bases, with 13 bases between. The CDR3 is 14 amino acids. Germline CDR1 SNHLY, CDR2 FYNNEI. The CDR3 sequence is CASGRRGTYNEQFF. The CDR3 DNA reads as TGTGCCAGCGGTAGGCGGGGAACCTACAATGAGCAGTTCTTC.

This clonotype was found many times. The germline gene is not matched at one end of the junction; a read error may be the cause. V gene TRBV5-6 combines with J gene TRBJ2-3; a possible D gene is TRBD1 (5 bases). Germline CDR1 SGHDT, CDR2 YYEEEE. The CDR3 is made up of 11 amino acids. The CDR3 protein is CASSLGDSVFF. The DNA of the CDR3 is TGTGCCAGCAGCTTAGGCGACAGCGTGTTCTTT.

This clonotype was seen many times. This chain connects TRBV28 to TRBJ2-1, with 12 bases lining up with TRBD2. Unmatched junction bases numbered 3, after V lost 4 bases and J lost 2 bases. The CDR3 totals 16 residues. Germline V gene data show CDR1 as MDHEN and CDR2 as SYDVKM. In DNA, the CDR3 is TGTGCCAGCAGTTCCCCTAGCGGGAGGGCCTACAATGAGCAGTTCTTC. As protein: CASSSPSGRAYNEQFF.

This clonotype was found a few times. CDR3 sequence: CASSLVGGGTEAFF. As DNA, the CDR3 is TGTGCCAGCAGCTTAGTAGGGGGGGGTACTGAAGCTTTCTTT. This rearrangement joins TRBV7-9 to TRBJ1-1, with D possibly TRBD1 on 6 matching bases. Germline CDR1 reads SEHNR; CDR2 reads FQNEAQ (reference sequence). The V end lost 1 base, the J end lost 5 bases, and 11 bases lay between the germline ends. This CDR3 is built from 14 residues.

In this sample, this clonotype turned up many times. The CDR3 sequence is CSARDKANTEAFF. DNA of the CDR3: TGCAGTGCTAGAGATAAGGCGAACACTGAAGCTTTCTTT. The gene calls are TRBV20-1 and TRBJ1-1; D is undetermined. The CDR3 is 13 residues long. Trimming removed 0 bases from V and 1 base from J, with 6 bases in between. CDR1 is DFQATT and CDR2 is SNEGSKA in the germline V gene (reference sequence).